The 32 T cell receptor beta chains listed next were all sequenced from one sample in a study of T cell repertoires in cytomegalovirus infection. Each CDR3 protein is one row after TCRdb ran MiXCR on the reads. The sample has about 140,000 distinct CDR3 sequences, about 6.5% seen once. The sequenced sample consisted of PBMCs. All receptors derive from a human donor in good health (CMV status not recorded). Some clones in this sample may be carry-over from other donors' samples.

The chain links TRBV20-1 to TRBJ2-7; 7 bases line up with TRBD1. Germline CDR1 and CDR2: DFQATT and SNEGSKA (reference sequence). This CDR3 region has 16 residues. With V trimmed by 4 bases and J by 2 bases, 14 bases remained unmatched. This chain's CDR3 is CSANPSRQGFTYEQYF. The CDR3 nucleotides are TGCAGTGCTAATCCCTCCCGACAGGGATTCACCTACGAGCAGTACTTC.

This clonotype came up many times. The V and J genes are TRBV28 and TRBJ1-5, with D unresolved. The germline gives CDR1 MDHEN, CDR2 SYDVKM. The CDR3 length is 12 residues. V lost 7 bases, J lost 3 bases, and 7 bases lay in between. Here the CDR3 reads CASNRNNQPQHF. The DNA of the CDR3 is TGTGCCAGCAACAGAAACAATCAGCCCCAGCATTTT.

This clonotype was observed many times. The genes are TRBV28 and TRBJ1-1; 8 bases align to TRBD1. CDR1 and CDR2 (germline): MDHEN, SYDVKM. This CDR3 spans 11 amino acids. Germline trimming cut 8 bases from V and 7 bases from J; bases unmatched to any gene: 3. The CDR3 sequence: CASVGQGEAFF. The CDR3 DNA reads TGTGCCAGCGTAGGACAGGGTGAAGCTTTCTTT.

Ten or more counts support this clonotype. The chain uses TRBV19 and TRBJ2-1, with a weak D call TRBD1 (6 bases). The CDR3 has 12 residues. In germline, CDR1 is LNHDA, CDR2 SQIVND (reference sequence). V lost 8 bases to trimming and J lost 3 bases, with 8 bases between them. In nucleotides, the CDR3 is TGTGCCAGTCAGGGGAACTACAATGAGCAGTTCTTC. Amino acids: CASQGNYNEQFF.

J is TRBJ2-3 and V is TRBV29-1; D not resolved. Germline CDR1 SQVTM, CDR2 ANQGSEA. V shed 0 bases and J shed 4 bases, with 5 bases lying between them. The CDR3 totals 12 residues. In DNA form, the CDR3 reads TGCAGCGTTGAAGAGGGCGCAGATACGCAGTATTTT. This sequence encodes CSVEEGADTQYF.

This clonotype was seen repeatedly, ten times or more. This chain uses TRBV6-6 with TRBJ1-5, with D unresolved. The CDR3 sequence is 14 residues long. CDR1 MNHNY and CDR2 SVGAGI come from the germline V gene (reference sequence). V was shortened by 2 bases and J by 0 bases, with 5 bases between the two germline ends. The CDR3 bases are TGTGCCAGCAGTTACGGAATTAGCAATCAGCCCCAGCATTTT. Amino acid sequence: CASSYGISNQPQHF.

The V and J genes are TRBV20-1 and TRBJ1-4; D remains ambiguous. The CDR3 runs 16 residues. The V and J ends lost 4 bases and 0 bases respectively, with 15 bases between them. The germline V gene encodes CDR1 DFQATT and CDR2 SNEGSKA (reference sequence). The CDR3 spells CSAKEARLTTNEKLFF. The DNA for the CDR3 is TGCAGTGCTAAGGAGGCCAGGCTTACAACTAATGAAAAACTGTTTTTT.

This clonotype was seen repeatedly, ten times or more. The V gene is TRBV5-6, the J gene TRBJ2-1; 9 bases are a match to TRBD2. The CDR3 is made up of 20 amino acids. The J segment lost 0 bases and the V segment lost 4 bases, leaving 17 bases of the junction unmatched. Per germline, CDR1 SGHDT and CDR2 YYEEEE. The CDR3 nucleotides read TGTGCCAGCAGCGACGATCTAGCGGGGCCCTCCCCTAGCTCCTACAATGAGCAGTTCTTC. This translates into CASSDDLAGPSPSSYNEQFF.

This clonotype was counted between two and nine times. V and J are TRBV20-1 and TRBJ2-7, with 13 bases fitting TRBD2. J lost 2 bases, V lost 5 bases, and 3 bases had no gene match. Germline CDR1 DFQATT, CDR2 SNEGSKA (reference sequence). CDR3 length: 14 residues. CDR3 bases: TGCAGTGCTGGGGGACTAGCGGGGCCCTACGAGCAGTACTTC. Translation gives CSAGGLAGPYEQYF.

This clonotype was seen ten or more times. The chain employs TRBV6-2 or TRBV6-3 and TRBJ1-1; 9 bases are a match to TRBD1. The CDR3 extends over 15 amino acids. Trimming removed 2 bases from V and 1 base from J; junction bases left unmatched: 2. Per germline, CDR1 MNHEY and CDR2 SVGEGT. This CDR3 is CASSYLGQGNTEAFF. The CDR3 bases are TGTGCCAGCAGTTACCTGGGACAGGGGAACACTGAAGCTTTCTTT.

This clonotype was counted between two and nine times. The rearrangement uses TRBV20-1 and TRBJ1-5; TRBD1 agrees at 8 bases. V was pared by 6 bases and J by 5 bases, with 6 bases of the junction left unmatched. The CDR3 is made up of 13 amino acids. Looked up from germline, CDR1 is DFQATT and CDR2 is SNEGSKA (reference sequence). The CDR3 DNA reads TGCAGTGCCGGACAGGGAGTAGATCAGCCCCAGCATTTT. It yields the protein CSAGQGVDQPQHF.

This clonotype was counted at least ten times. This rearrangement joins TRBV5-5 to TRBJ1-3; D call uncertain. Per the germline V gene, CDR1 is SGHKS and CDR2 is YYEKEE (reference sequence). Between the trimmed V and J ends, which lost 4 bases and 0 bases, there was a span of 17 bases. The CDR3 totals 17 residues. In DNA form, the CDR3 reads TGTGCCAGCAGCCCGAGTGTGGGAGCAAGCTCTGGAAACACCATATATTTT. Its protein is CASSPSVGASSGNTIYF.

This clonotype was seen only a few times. This chain links TRBV6-2 or TRBV6-3 with TRBJ2-1; D gene uncertain. V was trimmed by 2 bases and J by 0 bases, leaving 5 bases between them. CDR1 MNHEY and CDR2 SVGEGT come from the germline V gene. This CDR3 spans 14 amino acids. The CDR3: CASSYVSSYNEQFF. As DNA, the CDR3 is TGTGCCAGCAGTTACGTAAGCTCCTACAATGAGCAGTTCTTC.

This clonotype was counted ten times or more. The V gene is TRBV5-4, the J gene TRBJ2-5; 11 bases line up with TRBD2. The CDR3 is 16 residues long. J was trimmed by 4 bases and V by 3 bases; bases with no gene match: 8. Germline loops: CDR1 SGHNT, CDR2 YYREEE (reference sequence). In nucleotides, the CDR3 is TGTGCCAGCAGCTCCCGGATAGCGGGGGGGCGAGAGACCCAGTACTTC. Encoded protein: CASSSRIAGGRETQYF. The full variable domain, in which reference TRBV5-4 and TRBJ2-5 provide the parts outside the CDR3, is ETGVTQSPTHLIKTRGQQVTLRCSSQSGHNTVSWYQQALGQGPQFIFQYYREEENGRGNFPPRFSGLQFPNYSSELNVNALELDDSALYLCASSSRIAGGRETQYFGPGTRLLVL.

The chain employs TRBV29-1 and TRBJ2-5; D is undetermined. The CDR3 is 13 amino acids. V dropped 3 bases and J dropped 1 base, with 9 bases sitting between them. CDR1 is SQVTM, CDR2 ANQGSEA, per germline. CDR3 bases: TGCAGCGTTGACAAGTACAGCCAAGAGACCCAGTACTTC. Its protein product is CSVDKYSQETQYF.

This clonotype was counted many times. The chain combines TRBV28 with TRBJ1-6, with D unresolved. The V gene's germline CDR1 is MDHEN and CDR2 SYDVKM. V was pared by 9 bases and J by 6 bases, with 9 bases between. The CDR3 is made up of 12 amino acids. CDR3: CARSKSNSPLHF. The CDR3 coding sequence is TGTGCCAGGTCCAAAAGTAATTCACCCCTCCACTTT.

This clonotype was counted many times. This rearrangement joins TRBV6-2 or TRBV6-3 to TRBJ1-1; D unclear. V was clipped by 2 bases and J by 1 base, with 8 bases between them. The CDR3 consists of 14 residues. Per germline, CDR1 MNHEY and CDR2 SVGEGT. CDR3 amino acids: CASSYALENTEAFF. In DNA form, the CDR3 reads TGTGCCAGCAGTTACGCCCTCGAGAACACTGAAGCTTTCTTT.

This clonotype was seen repeatedly, ten times or more. The J gene is TRBJ1-1, the V gene TRBV20-1; D not certain. V was shortened by 3 bases and J by 0 bases, with 17 bases between the two germline ends. Germline CDR1 and CDR2: DFQATT and SNEGSKA (reference sequence). The CDR3 has 16 amino acids. The CDR3 is CSASHPLRRMNTEAFF. CDR3 nucleotide sequence: TGCAGTGCTAGTCATCCTCTCCGGCGGATGAACACTGAAGCTTTCTTT.

This clonotype was seen ten or more times. The chain carries TRBV5-5 and TRBJ2-7; D perhaps matches TRBD1 (6 bases). Deletions cut 0 bases from V and 3 bases from J, with 10 bases between. The CDR3 is 14 amino acids. Germline lookup yields CDR1 SGHKS and CDR2 YYEKEE (reference sequence). The CDR3 sequence: CASSLARGGYEQYF. DNA for the CDR3: TGTGCCAGCAGCTTGGCCCGAGGGGGCTACGAGCAGTACTTC.

The table lists this clonotype with many counts. The V call is TRBV7-2, the J call TRBJ2-2; either TRBD1 or TRBD2 may fit D (5 bases each). Trimming took 2 bases from V and 7 from J, leaving 17 bases between them. This CDR3 is built from 16 residues. The germline CDR1 and CDR2 sequences are SGHTA and FQGNSA. The CDR3 nucleotides read TGTGCCAGCAGCTTAATTACCGGGGCAGGCTACGGGGAGCTGTTTTTT. Encoded protein: CASSLITGAGYGELFF. The entire variable domain, with the rest obtained from reference TRBV7-2 and TRBJ2-2, is as follows: GAGVSQSPSNKVTEKGKDVELRCDPISGHTALYWYRQSLGQGLEFLIYFQGNSAPDKSGLPSDRFSAERTGGSVSTLTIQRTQQEDSAVYLCASSLITGAGYGELFFGEGSRLTVL.

The chain links TRBV6-2 or TRBV6-3 to TRBJ2-2, with D possibly TRBD2 on 6 matching bases. The V gene's germline CDR1 is MNHEY and CDR2 SVGEGT. The ends were cut back, 0 bases at V and 3 bases at J, with 17 bases in the middle. This CDR3 contains 18 residues. The CDR3 DNA sequence: TGTGCCAGCAGTTACTCTCTCCAAGAGACTAGACACACCGGGGAGCTGTTTTTT. Its translation is CASSYSLQETRHTGELFF.

Only a few counts were recorded for this clonotype. The gene calls are TRBV5-1 and TRBJ2-1; the match to TRBD1 covers 7 bases. This CDR3 comprises 14 residues. V gave up 5 bases and J gave up 5 bases; unmatched junction bases: 7. Germline V gives CDR1 SGHRS, CDR2 YFSETQ. The CDR3 DNA sequence: TGCGCCAGCAGTAGGGGACAGCGAGACAATGAGCAGTTCTTC. It yields the protein CASSRGQRDNEQFF. The full variable domain, completed using reference TRBV5-1 and TRBJ2-1, is KAGVTQTPRYLIKTRGQQVTLSCSPISGHRSVSWYQQTPGQGLQFLFEYFSETQRNKGNFPGRFSGRQFSNSRSEMNVSTLELGDSALYLCASSRGQRDNEQFFGPGTRLTVL.

This clonotype was observed at least ten times. The chain joins TRBV7-8 to TRBJ2-6; no clear D. The ends were cut back, 4 bases at V and 0 bases at J, with 16 bases in the middle. The CDR3 is made up of 18 amino acids. Per germline, CDR1 SGHVS and CDR2 FQNEAQ. The CDR3 here is CASSWSTQLASGANVLTF. The DNA for the CDR3 is TGTGCCAGCAGCTGGAGTACTCAGTTGGCCTCTGGGGCCAACGTCCTGACTTTC. The entire variable domain, with the rest obtained from reference TRBV7-8 and TRBJ2-6, is as follows: GAGVSQSPRYKVAKRGQDVALRCDPISGHVSLFWYQQALGQGPEFLTYFQNEAQLDKSGLPSDRFFAERPEGSVSTLKIQRTQQEDSAVYLCASSWSTQLASGANVLTFGAGSRLTVL.

This clonotype was seen a handful of times. This chain joins TRBV6-2 or TRBV6-3 and TRBJ2-1; D gene unclear. CDR3 length: 13 amino acids. Germline V CDR1 and CDR2: MNHEY, SVGEGT. The V end was cut by 10 bases, the J end by 1 base, with 11 bases between. CDR3 sequence reads: CATQDSSYNEQFF. CDR3 bases: TGTGCCACCCAGGATTCTTCCTACAATGAGCAGTTCTTC.

This clonotype occurred many times. The chain employs TRBV15 and TRBJ1-5; D is undetermined. Trimming removed 1 base from V and 5 bases from J, with 6 bases in between. CDR3 length: 13 amino acids. CDR1 and CDR2 (germline): LNHNV, YYDKDF (reference sequence). CDR3 in DNA: TGTGCCACCAGCAGAGCTCTCTATCAGCCCCAGCATTTT. Translated: CATSRALYQPQHF.

This chain links TRBV12-5 with TRBJ1-2; D uncertain. The CDR3 is 14 residues long. Trimming cost V 0 bases and J 4 bases, with 9 bases left between them. CDR1 is LGHNT and CDR2 is FRNRAP in the germline V gene. This CDR3 reads CASGLVSAVYGYTF. CDR3 bases: TGTGCTAGTGGTTTGGTTTCGGCAGTCTATGGCTACACCTTC. Drawing the rest from reference TRBV12-5 and TRBJ1-2, the complete variable domain is DARVTQTPRHKVTEMGQEVTMRCQPILGHNTVFWYRQTMMQGLELLAYFRNRAPLDDSGMPKDRFSAEMPDATLATLKIQPSEPRDSAVYFCASGLVSAVYGYTFGSGTRLTVV.

There are many counts of this clonotype. This chain connects TRBV6-1 to TRBJ2-1, with 8 nucleotides matching TRBD1. V was clipped by 2 bases and J by 2 bases; unmatched bases: 5. The germline V gene encodes CDR1 MNHNS and CDR2 SASEGT. The CDR3 loop spans 16 amino acids. The CDR3 loop reads CASSEIGTGTYNEQFF. DNA of the CDR3: TGTGCCAGCAGTGAAATCGGGACAGGCACCTACAATGAGCAGTTCTTC.

The V and J genes are TRBV11-2 and TRBJ2-3; no clear D. Germline V lookup: CDR1 SGHAT, CDR2 FQNNGV. V was trimmed by 0 bases and J by 4 bases, leaving 8 bases between them. The CDR3 spans 14 residues. The CDR3: CASSLEWAADTQYF. CDR3 DNA sequence: TGTGCCAGCAGCTTAGAATGGGCCGCAGATACGCAGTATTTT. Using reference TRBV11-2 and TRBJ2-3 for the parts outside the CDR3, the full variable domain is EAGVAQSPRYKIIEKRQSVAFWCNPISGHATLYWYQQILGQGPKLLIQFQNNGVVDDSQLPKDRFSAERLKGVDSTLKIQPAKLEDSAVYLCASSLEWAADTQYFGPGTRLTVL.

This clonotype was detected ten times or more. CDR3 DNA: TGTGCCAGCAGCCCTACTAGCGGGTCCTCCTACGAGCAGTACTTC. This encodes CASSPTSGSSYEQYF. The chain carries TRBV11-3 and TRBJ2-7; 9 bases agree with TRBD2. The V and J ends lost 5 bases and 0 bases, in that order; junction bases with no gene match: 5. Germline V gene data show CDR1 as SGHNT and CDR2 as YENEEA. The CDR3 contains 15 residues.

In its sample, this clonotype was seen many times. This chain joins TRBV20-1 and TRBJ2-1; 9 bases align to TRBD2. This CDR3 has 14 residues. V was pared by 3 bases and J by 9 bases, with 9 bases of the junction left unmatched. Germline V lookup: CDR1 DFQATT, CDR2 SNEGSKA (reference sequence). The CDR3, as DNA: TGCAGTGCTAGTCTTCGGACTAGCGTTCCTGAGCAGTTCTTC. It is translated as CSASLRTSVPEQFF.

This clonotype was seen repeatedly, ten times or more. The chain carries TRBV7-2 and TRBJ2-3; D may be TRBD2 (7 bases). This CDR3 comprises 17 residues. Germline V gene sequence: CDR1 SGHTA, CDR2 FQGNSA. V gave up 5 bases and J gave up 3 bases, with 21 bases separating them. CDR3 amino acids: CASSPNTGGPTTDTQYF. CDR3 bases: TGTGCCAGCAGCCCGAATACCGGGGGGCCGACGACAGATACGCAGTATTTT.

Many counts were recorded for this clonotype. V and J are TRBV20-1 and TRBJ2-1; possible D gene TRBD2, 6 bases. Looked up from germline, CDR1 is DFQATT and CDR2 is SNEGSKA (reference sequence). The CDR3 has 14 residues. Here the CDR3 reads CSTVTQGGYNEQFF. CDR3 nucleotide sequence: TGCAGCACTGTGACGCAGGGAGGTTACAATGAGCAGTTCTTC.